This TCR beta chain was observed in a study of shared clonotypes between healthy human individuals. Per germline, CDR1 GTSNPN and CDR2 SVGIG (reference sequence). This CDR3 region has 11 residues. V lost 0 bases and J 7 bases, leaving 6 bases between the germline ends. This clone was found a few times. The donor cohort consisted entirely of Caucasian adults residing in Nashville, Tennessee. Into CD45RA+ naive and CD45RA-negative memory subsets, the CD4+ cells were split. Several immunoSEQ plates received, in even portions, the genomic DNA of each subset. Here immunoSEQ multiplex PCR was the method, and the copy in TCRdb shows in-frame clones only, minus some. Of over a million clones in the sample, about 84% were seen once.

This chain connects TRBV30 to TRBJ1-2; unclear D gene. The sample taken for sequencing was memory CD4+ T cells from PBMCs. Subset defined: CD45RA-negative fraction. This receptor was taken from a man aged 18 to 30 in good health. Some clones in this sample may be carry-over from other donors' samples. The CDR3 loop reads CAWSVVRGYTF. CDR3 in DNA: TGTGCCTGGAGTGTTGTCCGTGGCTACACCTTC.